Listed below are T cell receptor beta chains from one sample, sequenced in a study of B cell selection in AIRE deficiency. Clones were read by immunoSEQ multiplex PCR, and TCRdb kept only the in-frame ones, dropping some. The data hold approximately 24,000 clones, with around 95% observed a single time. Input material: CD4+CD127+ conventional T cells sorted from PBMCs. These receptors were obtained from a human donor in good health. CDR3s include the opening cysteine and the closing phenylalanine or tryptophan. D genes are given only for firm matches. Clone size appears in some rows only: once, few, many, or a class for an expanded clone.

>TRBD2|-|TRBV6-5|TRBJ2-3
TGTGCCAGCAGTCCCCGGGGGGAACCTTCGGATACGCAGTATTTT
CASSPRGEPSDTQYF
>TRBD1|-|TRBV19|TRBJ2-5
TGTGCCAGTAGGGGGACAGACCAAGAGACCCAGTACTTC
CASRGTDQETQYF
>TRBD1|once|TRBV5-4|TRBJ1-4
TGTGCCAGCAGCTTAAACACGGGACAGGGTCGGGAAAAACTGTTTTTT
CASSLNTGQGREKLFF
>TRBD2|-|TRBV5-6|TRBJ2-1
TGTGCCAGCAGCTTGGGGGGACTACCCTTGAATGAGCAGTTCTTC
CASSLGGLPLNEQFF
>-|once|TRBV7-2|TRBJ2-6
TGTGCCAGCAGCACTCCGAGCTCTGGGGCCAACGTCCTGACTTTC
CASSTPSSGANVLTF
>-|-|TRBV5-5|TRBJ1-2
TGTGCCAGCAGCTCACAGGTCTCTAACTATGGCTACACCTTC
CASSSQVSNYGYTF
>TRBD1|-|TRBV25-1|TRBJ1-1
TGTGCCAGCAGTGCACTACAGGGGGCGAGTCTGGACACTGAAGCTTTCTTT
CASSALQGASLDTEAFF
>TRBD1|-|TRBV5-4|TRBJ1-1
TGTGCCAGCAGCTTGAATTACGGGACGACAGGGGGCTCAGAAGCTTTCTTT
CASSLNYGTTGGSEAFF
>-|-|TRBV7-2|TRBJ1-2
TGTGCCAGCAGATATAACAGCGCCTCTAACTATGGCTACACCTTC
CASRYNSASNYGYTF
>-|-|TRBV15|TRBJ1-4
TGTGCCACCAGCATATCAAATGGGTTCGGTGAAAAACTGTTTTTT
CATSISNGFGEKLFF
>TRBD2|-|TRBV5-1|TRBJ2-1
TGCGCCAGCAGCGGCCTAGCGGGAGTCAATGAGCAGTTCTTC
CASSGLAGVNEQFF
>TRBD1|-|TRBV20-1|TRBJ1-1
TGCAGTGCCCCATGGGACAGGGAAGCTTTCTTT
CSAPWDREAFF
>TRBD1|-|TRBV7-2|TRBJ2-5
TGTGCCAGCAGCTTAGGGACAGGGAAAGAGACCCAGTACTTC
CASSLGTGKETQYF
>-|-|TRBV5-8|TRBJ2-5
TGTGCCAGCAGCTTGTCGGCTATCTCTATCCAAGAGACCCAGTACTTC
CASSLSAISIQETQYF
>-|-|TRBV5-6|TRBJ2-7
TGTGCCAGCAGCTTCCCAGGGGGGGAGCAGTACTTC
CASSFPGGEQYF
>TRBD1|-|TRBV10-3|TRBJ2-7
TGTGCCATCAACTCGGACAGGACCTCCTACGAGCAGTACTTC
CAINSDRTSYEQYF
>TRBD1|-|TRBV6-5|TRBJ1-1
TGTGCCAGCAGTTACCAGACAGGGGACACTGAAGCTTTCTTT
CASSYQTGDTEAFF
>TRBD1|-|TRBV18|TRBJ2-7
TGTGCCAGCTCACCACCTTTCATTGCAGGGGGCGCGGGGGAGCAGTACTTC
CASSPPFIAGGAGEQYF
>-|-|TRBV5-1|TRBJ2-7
TGCGCCAGCAGCTTAGGGTCCACGCAGTACGAGCAGTACTTC
CASSLGSTQYEQYF
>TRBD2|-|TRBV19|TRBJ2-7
TGTGCCAGTAGTCGCAGCAGCGGGAGTATCTACGAGCAGTACTTC
CASSRSSGSIYEQYF
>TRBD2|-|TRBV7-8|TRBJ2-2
TGTGCCAGCAGCTTAGTTGGTAGCGGGAGGGCCTCGGACACCGGGGAGCTGTTTTTT
CASSLVGSGRASDTGELFF
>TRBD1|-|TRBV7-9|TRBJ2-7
TGTGCCAGCAGCCAGGACAGGGACGAGCAGTACTTC
CASSQDRDEQYF
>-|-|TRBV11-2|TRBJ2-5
TGTGCCAGCAGCTTAGATTGGAGGGCAGGGCCCGAGACCCAGTACTTC
CASSLDWRAGPETQYF
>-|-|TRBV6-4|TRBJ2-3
TGTGCCAGCAGCCCAGAGGGGGGGTATACGCAGTATTTT
CASSPEGGYTQYF
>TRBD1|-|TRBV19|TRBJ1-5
TGTGCCAGTAGTATAGTTAGGACAGGGGGCAATCAGCCCCAGCATTTT
CASSIVRTGGNQPQHF
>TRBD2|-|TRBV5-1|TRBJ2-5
TGCGCCAGCAGCTACTTGGGAGGGGTTCAAGAGACCCAGTACTTC
CASSYLGGVQETQYF
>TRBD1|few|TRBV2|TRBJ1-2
TGTGCCAGCAGTGGGGACAGGGTCGGTGGCTACACCTTC
CASSGDRVGGYTF
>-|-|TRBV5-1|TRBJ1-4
TGCGCCAGCAGAACTCAGGGTAGTTCGACTAATGAAAAACTGTTTTTT
CASRTQGSSTNEKLFF
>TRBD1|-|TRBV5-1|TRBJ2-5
TGCGCCAGCAGCTTGCAACAGGGGATGTTGGAGACCCAGTACTTC
CASSLQQGMLETQYF
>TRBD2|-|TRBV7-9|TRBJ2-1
TGTGCCAGCAGCCCCGCGGCGGGAGGGCCGAAGTTCTTC
CASSPAAGGPKFF
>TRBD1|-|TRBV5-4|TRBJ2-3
TGTGCCAGCAGCTTGGACCCCCTACAGGGGGCGAGCACAGATACGCAGTATTTT
CASSLDPLQGASTDTQYF
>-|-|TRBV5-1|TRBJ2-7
TGCGCCAGCAGCTTGGCCAGCTCTATGGAGAACCAGTACTTC
CASSLASSMENQYF
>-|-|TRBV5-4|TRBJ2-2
TGTGCCAGCAGCTTGATTGGGGCCGGGGAGCTGTTTTTT
CASSLIGAGELFF
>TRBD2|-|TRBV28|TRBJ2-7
TGTGCCAGCAGCTCTGGGACTAGCTACGAGCAGTACTTC
CASSSGTSYEQYF
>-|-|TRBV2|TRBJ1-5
TGTGCCAGCAGTGAAGCGGGGGGAAACAATCAGCCCCAGCATTTT
CASSEAGGNNQPQHF
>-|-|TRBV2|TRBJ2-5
TGTGCCAGCAACTACAACCCGAGGACCCAGTACTTC
CASNYNPRTQYF
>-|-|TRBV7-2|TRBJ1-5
TGTGCCAGCATCACAAGTGGGACTCAGCCCCAGCATTTT
CASITSGTQPQHF
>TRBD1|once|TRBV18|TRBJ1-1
TGTGCCAGCTCACCAGGGACAGACTTCTTTGAAGCTTTCTTT
CASSPGTDFFEAFF
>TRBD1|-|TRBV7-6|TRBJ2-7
TGTGCCAGCAGCTTAGTAGGGGACAGGGCCGACGAGCAGTACTTC
CASSLVGDRADEQYF
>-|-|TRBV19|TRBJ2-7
TGTGCCAGTAGTATAAACAGGGTCTCCTACGAGCAGTACTTC
CASSINRVSYEQYF
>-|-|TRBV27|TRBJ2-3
TGTGCCACCCAGGACGTATCTAGCACAGATACGCAGTATTTT
CATQDVSSTDTQYF
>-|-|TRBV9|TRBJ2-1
TGTGCCAGCAGCGTAGGGGGATCCTACAATGAGCAGTTCTTC
CASSVGGSYNEQFF
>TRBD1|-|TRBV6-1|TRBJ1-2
TGTGCCAGCAGTTCCCGGGACAGGGTCTATGGCTACACCTTC
CASSSRDRVYGYTF
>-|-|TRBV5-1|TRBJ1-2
TGCGCCAGCAGCCTGGGAGGTAGGACCAATGGCTACACCTTC
CASSLGGRTNGYTF
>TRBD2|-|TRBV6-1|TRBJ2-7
TGTGCCAGCAGCCGACTAGCGGGAGGTTACGAGCAGTACTTC
CASSRLAGGYEQYF
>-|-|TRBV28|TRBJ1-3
TGTGCCAGCAGTTTTGTCCGCTATTGGGGTTCTGGAAACACCATATATTTT
CASSFVRYWGSGNTIYF
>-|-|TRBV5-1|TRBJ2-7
TGCGCCAGCAGCGCGTCGACACCGACCTACGAGCAGTACTTC
CASSASTPTYEQYF
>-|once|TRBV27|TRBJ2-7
TGTGCCAGCAGAGAGGGTCCGGACTTACCCTACGAGCAGTACTTC
CASREGPDLPYEQYF
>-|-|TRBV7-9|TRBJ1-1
TGTGCCAGCAGCTCGCCGTTGAACACTGAAGCTTTCTTT
CASSSPLNTEAFF
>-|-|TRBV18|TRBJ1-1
TGTGCCAGCTCACCTAGCGCTCAGGGGAACACTGAAGCTTTCTTT
CASSPSAQGNTEAFF
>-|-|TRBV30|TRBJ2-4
TGTGCCTGGGACCACAGAAGGATTAGCGGCAAAAACATTCAGTACTTC
CAWDHRRISGKNIQYF